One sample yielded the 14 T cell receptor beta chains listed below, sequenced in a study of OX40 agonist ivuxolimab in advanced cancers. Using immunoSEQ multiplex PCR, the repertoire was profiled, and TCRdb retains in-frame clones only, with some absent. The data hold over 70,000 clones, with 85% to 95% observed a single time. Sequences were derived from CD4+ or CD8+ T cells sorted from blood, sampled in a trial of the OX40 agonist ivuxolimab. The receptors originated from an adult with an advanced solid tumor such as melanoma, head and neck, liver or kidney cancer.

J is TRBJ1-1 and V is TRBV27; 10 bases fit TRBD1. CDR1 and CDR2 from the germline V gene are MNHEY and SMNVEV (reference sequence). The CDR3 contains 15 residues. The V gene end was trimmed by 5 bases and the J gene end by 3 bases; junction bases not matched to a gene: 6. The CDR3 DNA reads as TGTGCCAGCAGTAACGACAGGGGGCGGGACACTGAAGCTTTCTTT. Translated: CASSNDRGRDTEAFF.

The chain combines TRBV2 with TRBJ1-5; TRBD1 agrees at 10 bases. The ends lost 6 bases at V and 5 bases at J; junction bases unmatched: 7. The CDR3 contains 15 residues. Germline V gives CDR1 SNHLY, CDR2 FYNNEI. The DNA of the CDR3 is TGTGCCAGCAGAGAGGGACAGGGGAGCCATCAGCCCCAGCATTTT. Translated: CASREGQGSHQPQHF. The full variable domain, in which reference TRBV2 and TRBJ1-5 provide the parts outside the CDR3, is EPEVTQTPSHQVTQMGQEVILRCVPISNHLYFYWYRQILGQKVEFLVSFYNNEISEKSEIFDDQFSVERPDGSNFTLKIRSTKLEDSAMYFCASREGQGSHQPQHFGDGTRLSIL.

The DNA for the CDR3 is TGTGCCAGCAGTCCAGGCCCGGGGCGGATCAATCAGCCCCAGCATTTT. Translated: CASSPGPGRINQPQHF. The chain employs TRBV27 and TRBJ1-5; D perhaps matches TRBD1 (5 bases). Per the germline V gene, CDR1 is MNHEY and CDR2 is SMNVEV (reference sequence). The V and J ends lost 5 bases and 3 bases respectively, with 17 bases between them. The length of the CDR3 is 16 residues.

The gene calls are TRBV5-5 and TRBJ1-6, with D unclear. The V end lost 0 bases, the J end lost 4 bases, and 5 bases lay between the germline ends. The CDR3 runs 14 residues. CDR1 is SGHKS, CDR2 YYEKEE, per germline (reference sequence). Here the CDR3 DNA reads TGTGCCAGCAGCTTGGGCCAGTATAATTCACCCCTCCACTTT. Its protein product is CASSLGQYNSPLHF.

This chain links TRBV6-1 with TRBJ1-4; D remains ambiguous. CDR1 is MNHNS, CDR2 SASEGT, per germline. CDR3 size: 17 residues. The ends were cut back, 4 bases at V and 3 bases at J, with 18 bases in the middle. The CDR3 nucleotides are TGTGCCAGCAGTGTCTCTCGCCGGGGTTTAGCTAATGAAAAACTGTTTTTT. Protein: CASSVSRRGLANEKLFF.

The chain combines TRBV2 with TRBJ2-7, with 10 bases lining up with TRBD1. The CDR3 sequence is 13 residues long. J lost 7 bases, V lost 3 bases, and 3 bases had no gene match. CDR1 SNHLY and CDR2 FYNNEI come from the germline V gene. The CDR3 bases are TGTGCCAGCAGTGAGGGGACAGGGGTTGAGCAGTACTTC. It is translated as CASSEGTGVEQYF.

The CDR3 region has the DNA TGTGCCAGCTCCCCCGGCGGGATCGAGCAGTACTTC. Encoded protein: CASSPGGIEQYF. The chain joins TRBV18 to TRBJ2-7, with a tentative D call TRBD2 (6 bases). Germline-derived CDR1 and CDR2 are KGHSH and LQKENI. Trimming pared 6 bases from V and 6 bases from J, leaving 12 bases between. The CDR3 totals 12 residues.

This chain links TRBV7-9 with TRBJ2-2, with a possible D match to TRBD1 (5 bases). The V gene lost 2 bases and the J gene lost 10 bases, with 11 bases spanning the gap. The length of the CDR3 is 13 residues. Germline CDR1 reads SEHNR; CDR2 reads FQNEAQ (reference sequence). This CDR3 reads CASSLPGKEELFF. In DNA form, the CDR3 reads TGTGCCAGCAGCTTACCAGGGAAGGAGGAGCTGTTTTTT.

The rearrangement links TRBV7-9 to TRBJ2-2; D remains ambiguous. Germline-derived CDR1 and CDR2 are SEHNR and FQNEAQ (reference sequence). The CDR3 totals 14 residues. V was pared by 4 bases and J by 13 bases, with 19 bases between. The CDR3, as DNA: TGTGCCAGCAGCTCCCCCTCCCGCAATCTGGGGCTGTTTTTT. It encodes CASSSPSRNLGLFF.

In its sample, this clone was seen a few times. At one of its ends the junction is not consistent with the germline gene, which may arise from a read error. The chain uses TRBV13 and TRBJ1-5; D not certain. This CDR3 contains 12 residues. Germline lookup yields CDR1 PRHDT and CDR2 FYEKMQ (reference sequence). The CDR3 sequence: CASSLGRQPQHF. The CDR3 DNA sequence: TGTGCCAGCAGCCTAGGACGGCAGCCCCAGCATTTT.

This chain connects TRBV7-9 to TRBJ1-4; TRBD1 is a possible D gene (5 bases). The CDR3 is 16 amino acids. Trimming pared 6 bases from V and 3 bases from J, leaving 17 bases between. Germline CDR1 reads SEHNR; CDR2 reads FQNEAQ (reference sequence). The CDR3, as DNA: TGTGCCAGCAGTGTCCCAACGGGGCGGCCTAATGAAAAACTGTTTTTT. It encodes CASSVPTGRPNEKLFF.

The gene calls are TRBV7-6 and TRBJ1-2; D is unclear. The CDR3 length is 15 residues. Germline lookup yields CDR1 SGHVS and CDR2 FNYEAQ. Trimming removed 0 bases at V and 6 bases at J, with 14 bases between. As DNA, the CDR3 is TGTGCCAGCAGCTTAGCGCAGACCCCGCTGGATGGCTACACCTTC. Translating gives CASSLAQTPLDGYTF.

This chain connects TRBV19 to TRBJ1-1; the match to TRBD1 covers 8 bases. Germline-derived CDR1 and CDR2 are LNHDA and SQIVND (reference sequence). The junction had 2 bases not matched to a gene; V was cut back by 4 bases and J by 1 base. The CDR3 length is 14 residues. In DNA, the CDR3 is TGTGCCAGTAGTACCGGACAGGGGAACACTGAAGCTTTCTTT. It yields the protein CASSTGQGNTEAFF.

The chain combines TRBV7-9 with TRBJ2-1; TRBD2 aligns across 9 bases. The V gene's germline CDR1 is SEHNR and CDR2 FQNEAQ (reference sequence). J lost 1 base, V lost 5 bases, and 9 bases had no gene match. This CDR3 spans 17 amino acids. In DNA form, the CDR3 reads TGTGCCAGCAGCCCCCCCTTTAGCGGGGGTTCCTACAATGAGCAGTTCTTC. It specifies CASSPPFSGGSYNEQFF. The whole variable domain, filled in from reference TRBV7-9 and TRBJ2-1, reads DTGVSQNPRHKITKRGQNVTFRCDPISEHNRLYWYRQTLGQGPEFLTYFQNEAQLEKSRLLSDRFSAERPKGSFSTLEIQRTEQGDSAMYLCASSPPFSGGSYNEQFFGPGTRLTVL.